This TCR beta chain was sequenced in a study of graft-versus-host responses after intestinal transplantation. Study background: Multivisceral, liver-intestinal, or isolated intestinal transplants were performed in recipients. Tacrolimus and steroids were given for about 3 years to all recipients after anti-thymocyte globulin induction. Study-level findings and limits: Circulating GvH clones peaking coincided with falling HvG clones soon after transplant.

V gave up 0 bases and J gave up 5 bases, with 12 bases separating them. Looked up from germline, CDR1 is SGHNT and CDR2 is YYREEE (reference sequence). The CDR3 extends over 14 amino acids. Concerning this clone itself: Its antigen is not known.

Data came from immunoSEQ multiplex PCR; TCRdb stores just in-frame clones and leaves some out. Of over 85,000 clones in the sample, around 91% were seen once. The chain couples TRBV5-4 to TRBJ2-7; D call uncertain. This specimen was unstimulated CD4+ T cells sorted from spleen or lymph node cells, taken before transplant. The sequence was obtained from a human donor who was the organ donor for an intestinal transplant. CDR3: CASSLGAGRNEQYF. The DNA for the CDR3 is TGTGCCAGCAGCTTGGGGGCAGGCAGAAACGAGCAGTACTTC.